These T cell receptor beta chains were read from a single sample in a study of T cell repertoires in cytomegalovirus infection. TCRdb analysed the reads with MiXCR anew, one entry per CDR3 protein. The repertoire includes some 920,000 distinct CDR3 sequences, about 33% of them detected once, and 13% sits in the top ten. Their recognized antigens are unknown. Sequenced material: cultured CD8+ T cells from PBMCs, taken from culture after CMV antigen stimulation. All receptors derive from a human donor in good health (CMV status not recorded). Some clones in this sample may be carry-over from other donors' samples. Both conserved end residues are part of each CDR3. The D gene is left open where the match is weak. Rows may omit the clone size; those that give it use once, few, many or a size class.

J gene,D gene,clone size,V gene,CDR3 DNA,CDR3 protein
TRBJ2-1,-,once,TRBV19,TGTGCCAGTAGTATGGACGGAAGCTCCTACAATGAGCAGTTCTTC,CASSMDGSSYNEQFF
TRBJ2-5,TRBD1,-,TRBV6-5,TGTGCCAGCAGCGAGGACAGGGTCGGGGAGACCCAGTACTTC,CASSEDRVGETQYF
TRBJ1-2,-,-,TRBV27,TGTGCCATCGGGGACCCGGGGGGTGGCTACACCTTC,CAIGDPGGGYTF
TRBJ2-1,-,many,TRBV7-3,TGTGCCAGCAGCTTGACGGGGCCCTACAATGAGCAGTTCTTC,CASSLTGPYNEQFF
TRBJ2-3,-,many,TRBV7-2,TGTGCCAGCAGCTTAGAAAAGCCGGCAGGGGTAGATACGCAGTATTTT,CASSLEKPAGVDTQYF
TRBJ1-1,TRBD1,many,TRBV7-8,TGTGCCAGCAGCCCCAGCGGGACAGGGGTCTCTGGGGCTTTCTTT,CASSPSGTGVSGAFF
TRBJ1-2,TRBD1,-,TRBV4-3,TGCGCCAGCAGCCAAGAGGTCGTTTGGGACAGGGACTATGGCTACACCTTC,CASSQEVVWDRDYGYTF
TRBJ1-1,-,-,TRBV7-4,TGTGCCAGCAGCTTAGTTATCTCCGTGTCCTCTCACCCTGAAGCTTTCTTT,CASSLVISVSSHPEAFF
TRBJ2-3,-,-,TRBV9,TGTGCCAGCAGCGCTCTCGGGCGGAGGCCTCCGGATACGCAGTATTTT,CASSALGRRPPDTQYF
TRBJ2-1,TRBD1,once,TRBV12-3/TRBV12-4,TGTGCCAGCAACGGACAGGGAGACTACAATGAGCAGTTCTTC,CASNGQGDYNEQFF
TRBJ2-5,TRBD2,-,TRBV24-1,TGTGCCACCAGTGAGGGGACTAGCGGGGCCCTACATGAGACCCAGTACTTC,CATSEGTSGALHETQYF
TRBJ2-2,-,-,TRBV24-1,TGTGCCACCAGTGATATTGCAGGTGACGGGGAGCTGTTTTTT,CATSDIAGDGELFF
TRBJ1-2,-,many,TRBV7-3,TGTGCCAGCAGCTTCGAGTGGACACACACCTTC,CASSFEWTHTF
TRBJ1-2,TRBD1,-,TRBV13,TGTGCCAGCAAGACAGGGGACGGCTACACCTTC,CASKTGDGYTF
TRBJ2-1,-,-,TRBV6-2/TRBV6-3,TGTGCCAGCAGTCACGGGGGGCCGTACCACAATGAGCAGTTCTTC,CASSHGGPYHNEQFF
TRBJ2-1,TRBD1,-,TRBV10-3,TGTGCCATCAGTGAAGCGACAGGGGATGAGCAGTTCTTC,CAISEATGDEQFF
TRBJ2-1,-,-,TRBV7-7,TGTGCTAGCAGCTTATCACCCTTGGCGGGGTTATACAATGAGCAGTTCTTC,CASSLSPLAGLYNEQFF
TRBJ2-1,-,-,TRBV27,TGTGCCAGCAATAAAGGGGGGAGCTCCTACAATGAGCAGTTCTTC,CASNKGGSSYNEQFF
TRBJ1-1,TRBD1,few,TRBV6-6,TGTGCCAGCAGCCGATGGACAGGGACTGTCATGGGGACTGAAGCTTTCTTT,CASSRWTGTVMGTEAFF
TRBJ1-1,-,few,TRBV6-2/TRBV6-3,TGTGCCAGCAGTTACCGAGGCACCCCTGAAGCTTTCTTT,CASSYRGTPEAFF
TRBJ2-3,-,few,TRBV6-1,TGTGCCAGCAGTGAGGACTCTGTATTGAGCACAGATACGCAGTATTTT,CASSEDSVLSTDTQYF
TRBJ2-1,-,-,TRBV6-6,TGTGCCAGCAGTTACTCCGGGACTCCCCCCTACAATGAGCAGTTCTTC,CASSYSGTPPYNEQFF